The table lists the clone carrying this TCR beta chain with a few counts. The antigen is not known. The source of the sample is a study of CD8 T cells in ankylosing spondylitis. Study-wide findings and caveats: Blood from ankylosing spondylitis patients appeared to carry a characteristic roughly 8-variant TCR beta motif.

TCRdb reprocessed the 5' RACE reads with MiXCR, giving one entry per CDR3 protein. Among 650,000 to 800,000 distinct CDR3 sequences listed, 15% to 20% were seen once. V shed 6 bases, J shed 0 bases, and the junction held 11 bases outside the gene matches. The germline gives CDR1 MDHEN, CDR2 SYDVKM. The CDR3 runs 17 residues. The sequencing sample was made of blood, either unsorted or a sorted T cell fraction (not recorded which). The chain combines TRBV28 with TRBJ1-3; 7 nucleotides align to TRBD1. This clonotype was obtained from a male donor with ankylosing spondylitis. The CDR3, as DNA: TGTGCCAGCAGACTCCTGGACAGGTCAACCTCTGGAAACACCATATATTTT. Translation: CASRLLDRSTSGNTIYF.